This T cell receptor beta chain is drawn from a study of cytomegalovirus exposure and HLA in healthy donors. Study-level points and caveats: Usually a TCR sequence was rare, but some public TCRs were found in many donors.

Primers for the PCR totalled 60 Vbeta and 13 Jbeta. The data were produced by immunoSEQ multiplex PCR, yet TCRdb's version contains in-frame clones alone and is incomplete. Seen here are some 140,000 clones, roughly 80% observed once, and the top ten hold around 1%. This clone came up a few times. Its antigen is currently unknown. CDR1 is SGHRS, CDR2 YFSETQ, per germline. Trimming took off 2 bases at V and 1 base at J, with 9 bases between the two ends. The length of the CDR3 is 14 residues. The rearrangement links TRBV5-1 to TRBJ1-1; D possibly corresponds to TRBD1 (6 bases). The sequence derives from a man younger than 30 in good health and CMV-seronegative. Sequencing input: PBMCs. The DNA for the CDR3 is TGCGCCAGCAGCTTAGGACAGTCGAACACTGAAGCTTTCTTT. As protein: CASSLGQSNTEAFF. The full variable domain, rest sourced from reference TRBV5-1 and TRBJ1-1, is KAGVTQTPRYLIKTRGQQVTLSCSPISGHRSVSWYQQTPGQGLQFLFEYFSETQRNKGNFPGRFSGRQFSNSRSEMNVSTLELGDSALYLCASSLGQSNTEAFFGQGTRLTVV.